This T cell receptor beta chain was found in a study of shared clonotypes between healthy human individuals (dated by TCRdb to about 2020). For the wider study: The cohort comprised a couple of women and a few men aged 18 to 49 years. Per donor, three plates each were used for CD4 naive and CD4 memory, two for CD8 naive, and one for CD8 memory. The study deeply sequenced blood TCR repertoires of about 5 healthy adults to estimate repertoire size and the extent of clonotype sharing between individuals. To increase sequencing depth and limit assay-specific biases, TCR repertoire library preparation and sequencing were carried out by different laboratories using diverse techniques. Each donor's leukapheresis produced roughly between roughly 0.94 and 9.5 billion PBMCs.

Study-level results and caveats: Pairwise subsampling led to the expectation that sequencing depth would affect the degree of clonotype sharing among donors. Clonotypes shared by all four sorted-subset donors showed higher generation probabilities than non-shared clonotypes. When four donors were compared, the shared fraction of clonotypes was around 5% for naive CD4, around 4% for naive CD8, 2.3% for memory CD4, and under 0.5% for memory CD8. Larger estimated clonotype richness was generally found for naive subsets than for memory subsets. Because the study included only a small number of donors, the genetic and exposure-history diversity represented was limited. Sampling was limited to blood, and TCR repertoires in tissue likely differ from TCR repertoires in blood. Even with the large sequencing depth, rarefaction of the sorted-subset datasets indicated that sequencing was incomplete.

This clone came up many times. Its antigen remains unidentified. The sample holds no much larger clone one base away, and base qualities are not on file. Healthy HIV-negative adults with no recently reported acute infections or vaccinations were included as donors. Only Caucasian adults living in Nashville, Tennessee, USA were represented among the donors. CD8 memory samples combined magnetically selected CD45RO+ cells with CCR7-negative CD45RA+ effector memory (TemRA) cells. Blood was collected by leukapheresis, and PBMCs were isolated by Ficoll-Histopaque density gradient centrifugation and then cryopreserved in liquid nitrogen vapor phase. Purity and quantity of every magnetically sorted T cell population were checked by analytical flow cytometry. Genomic DNA was isolated from each sorted fraction and quantified by UV absorbance on a Nanodrop 2000c. TCR CDR3 regions were amplified from genomic DNA by multiplex PCR using the deep immunoSEQ assay. Extracted genomic DNA from each cell subset was spread evenly across all wells of several immunoSEQ 96-well plates, with each plate serving as a replicate. For sorted subsets, 200 to 250 ng of genomic DNA, equivalent to tens of thousands of T cell genomes, went into each replicate PCR. Purified libraries were quantified with a Qubit 3.0 fluorometer, sized on a Bioanalyzer 2100, and re-quantified with the KAPA Library Quantification kit. A separate single-read 150-cycle Illumina NextSeq 550 flow cell was used to sequence each immunoSEQ 96-well plate. As for the authors' bioinformatics: The immunoSEQ output contained only junctional sequences without quality scores, so filtering could not match that applied to full-length reads. To assign V/J genes and CDR3, sequences were annotated using PyIR, a Python wrapper for IgBLAST v1.9, with IMGT germline references. Any read was removed if the V/J assignment was weak (E-value above 1e-6), the CDR3 was missing, or the read contained stop codons, out-of-frame junctions, or ambiguous translated residues. V3J clonotypes were defined by identical inferred V gene, J gene, and CDR3 amino acid sequence. Percentage overlap between repertoires was computed as shared unique clonotypes divided by the size of the smaller repertoire. Repertoire richness was assessed with RTK rarefaction, the Chao1 estimator, and Recon v2.1 estimates of unobserved clonotypes. Generation probabilities for all TCRbeta clonotypes obtained by the gDNA method from a few donors were computed using OLGA. TCRdb provides this immuneACCESS table in a form limited to in-frame rearrangements. Some clones are lacking; in checked studies, under half of them reflect an unresolved V gene, and why the rest are absent is not known. V and J calls and clone size come straight from that table; D and trimming were deduced from the DNA. This sample holds approximately 100,000 clones; 68% were observed only once. In total, the top ten clones hold about a quarter of the sample.

The CDR3 numbers 15 residues from cysteine through phenylalanine. Just the 45-base CDR3 DNA is kept, in frame starting at base 1. CDR1 and CDR2 are drawn from the germline V gene: MDHEN, SYDVKM. Ends trimmed: V by 5 bases, J by 7 bases; bases unmatched to a gene: 4. Rearrangement joined TRBV28 to TRBJ2-1, and 14 junction bases match TRBD2. Sequencing input: memory CD8+ T cells sorted from blood. The label giving this sample's cell subset or site can be read as: CD45RO+ cells pooled with CCR7-negative TemRA cells. This receptor was taken from a woman between 25 and 40 years old in good health. The CDR3 protein sequence reads: CASSLGLAGENEQFF. The sequenced DNA is TGTGCCAGCAGTCTGGGACTAGCGGGAGAGAATGAGCAGTTCTTC.